The next 24 T cell receptor beta chains were all read from a single sample in a study of blood T cell repertoires in COVID-19. The data were produced by immunoSEQ multiplex PCR, yet TCRdb's version contains in-frame clones alone and is incomplete. The sample gives around 70,000 clones, 65% to 80% of which show up once; around a tenth is in the top ten. The specimen sequenced was peripheral blood. All receptors derive from a woman between 50 and 59 years old with acute or convalescent COVID-19.

This clone was seen just once. Other nucleotide sequences in the sample specify the same CDR3. The chain links TRBV7-8 to TRBJ2-2; 9 positions agree with TRBD2. Germline CDR1 is SGHVS and CDR2 is FQNEAQ. V trimming: 7 bases; J trimming: 0 bases; junction bases outside the gene matches: 3. The CDR3 is made up of 15 amino acids. Here the CDR3 DNA reads TGTGCCAGCACGCGGGGGGGGGCGAACACCGGGGAGCTGTTTTTT. Translating gives CASTRGGANTGELFF.

This sequence joins TRBV7-2 and TRBJ1-1; D is uncertain. Trimming took off 2 bases at V and 5 bases at J, with 9 bases between the two ends. Germline CDR1 is SGHTA and CDR2 is FQGNSA. There are 13 residues in the CDR3. The DNA for the CDR3 is TGTGCCAGCAGCTTACGTGGGAGAACTGAAGCTTTCTTT. This gives the protein CASSLRGRTEAFF. Full variable domain (remainder filled in from reference TRBV7-2 and TRBJ1-1): GAGVSQSPSNKVTEKGKDVELRCDPISGHTALYWYRQSLGQGLEFLIYFQGNSAPDKSGLPSDRFSAERTGGSVSTLTIQRTQQEDSAVYLCASSLRGRTEAFFGQGTRLTVV.

The V gene is TRBV21-1, the J gene TRBJ1-5; TRBD1 is taken as the D call from the table, unchecked against the DNA. TRBV21-1 is a documented pseudogene. The CDR3 extends over 19 amino acids. As DNA, the CDR3 is TGTGCCAGCAGCGAAAAGGAGCCTTGCGGACAGAATAGCAATCAGCCCCAGCATTTT. Its translation is CASSEKEPCGQNSNQPQHF.

This clone was observed once. This chain uses TRBV11-2 with TRBJ1-1, with a weak D call TRBD1 (6 bases). Germline CDR1 reads SGHAT; CDR2 reads FQNNGV. The CDR3 runs 15 residues. V lost 3 bases and J 5 bases, leaving 16 bases between the germline ends. CDR3 sequence reads: CASSFPEGGVTEAFF. The CDR3, as DNA: TGTGCCAGCAGCTTCCCAGAGGGGGGGGTGACTGAAGCTTTCTTT.

This chain uses TRBV29-1 with TRBJ2-7; 10 nucleotides line up with TRBD2. The length of the CDR3 is 14 residues. Germline loops: CDR1 SQVTM, CDR2 ANQGSEA. The trim removed 1 base at V and 0 bases at J, leaving 0 bases unmatched. CDR3 in DNA: TGCAGCGTTGAAGCTAGCGGGAGCTCCTACGAGCAGTACTTC. Its translation is CSVEASGSSYEQYF.

The chain links TRBV7-9 to TRBJ1-1; maybe TRBD1 (5 bases). Looked up from germline, CDR1 is SEHNR and CDR2 is FQNEAQ (reference sequence). The germline V and J ends were trimmed by 1 base and 5 bases, with 14 bases remaining between them. The CDR3 length is 15 residues. The CDR3 DNA is TGTGCCAGCAGCTTAGGTGATGGGGGAGGGACTGAAGCTTTCTTT. Its protein is CASSLGDGGGTEAFF. Full variable domain (missing parts from reference TRBV7-9 and TRBJ1-1): DTGVSQNPRHKITKRGQNVTFRCDPISEHNRLYWYRQTLGQGPEFLTYFQNEAQLEKSRLLSDRFSAERPKGSFSTLEIQRTEQGDSAMYLCASSLGDGGGTEAFFGQGTRLTVV.

The rearrangement joins TRBV19 to TRBJ2-1; 8 bases are a match to TRBD1. Per germline, CDR1 LNHDA and CDR2 SQIVND (reference sequence). V shed 3 bases, J shed 7 bases, and the junction held 8 bases outside the gene matches. This CDR3 spans 15 amino acids. CDR3 nucleotide sequence: TGTGCCAGTAGTATTCTCGGACAGGGTCTAAATGAGCAGTTCTTC. Protein sequence: CASSILGQGLNEQFF.

The rearrangement links TRBV7-8 to TRBJ1-5; 7 bases are a match to TRBD1. This CDR3 is built from 19 residues. Trimming took 6 bases from V and 3 from J; bases not matched to a gene: 20. CDR1 SGHVS and CDR2 FQNEAQ come from the germline V gene. CDR3 residues: CASSSRPGTVSRDNQPQHF. CDR3 sequence (DNA): TGTGCCAGCAGTTCGAGGCCTGGGACAGTATCGAGGGACAATCAGCCCCAGCATTTT. Using reference TRBV7-8 and TRBJ1-5 for the parts outside the CDR3, the full variable domain is GAGVSQSPRYKVAKRGQDVALRCDPISGHVSLFWYQQALGQGPEFLTYFQNEAQLDKSGLPSDRFFAERPEGSVSTLKIQRTQQEDSAVYLCASSSRPGTVSRDNQPQHFGDGTRLSIL.

The chain combines TRBV6-5 with TRBJ1-4; maybe TRBD1 (5 bases). CDR1 and CDR2 (germline): MNHEY, SVGAGI. The CDR3 is 14 amino acids. Trimming took 6 bases from V and 2 from J, leaving 10 bases between them. The CDR3: CASRIQATNEKLFF. CDR3 DNA: TGTGCCAGCAGGATACAGGCGACTAATGAAAAACTGTTTTTT.

The gene calls are TRBV15 and TRBJ2-5; D is ambiguous. The V gene's germline CDR1 is LNHNV and CDR2 YYDKDF (reference sequence). The CDR3 length is 15 residues. V was cut by 1 base and J by 2 bases, with 11 bases left in between. The CDR3 loop reads CATSRGEASQETQYF. For the CDR3, the DNA is TGTGCCACCAGCAGAGGTGAGGCCAGTCAAGAGACCCAGTACTTC. Looking up the rest from reference TRBV15 and TRBJ2-5 gives the full variable domain: DAMVIQNPRYQVTQFGKPVTLSCSQTLNHNVMYWYQQKSSQAPKLLFHYYDKDFNNEADTPDNFQSRRPNTSFCFLDIRSPGLGDTAMYLCATSRGEASQETQYFGPGTRLLVL.

For this clone: The junction and the germline gene differ at one end; a read error may be behind it. V gene TRBV30 combines with J gene TRBJ1-3, with D hard to call. Germline V CDR1 and CDR2: GTSNPN, SVGIG (reference sequence). This CDR3 is 12 amino acids long. The CDR3 region is CAWRNPGGRTDF. The CDR3 coding sequence is TGTGCCTGGAGGAACCCAGGAGGCAGAACAGATTTT.

The V gene is TRBV7-2, the J gene TRBJ2-3; possible D gene TRBD2, 5 bases. The CDR3 is 15 amino acids. Germline V gene lookup returns CDR1 SGHTA and CDR2 FQGNSA. Between the trimmed V and J ends, which lost 1 base and 1 base, there was a span of 9 bases. The CDR3 bases are TGTGCCAGCAGCTTAGGCTCAGCGGGCACAGATACGCAGTATTTT. Encoded protein: CASSLGSAGTDTQYF.

CDR3 bases: TGCGCCAGCAGCTTGGGAGGAAGACCCGGGGAGCTGTTTTTT. This gives the protein CASSLGGRPGELFF. The J gene is TRBJ2-2, the V gene TRBV5-1; D not resolved. The CDR3 is 14 residues long. The germline gives CDR1 SGHRS, CDR2 YFSETQ. The V end was cut by 0 bases, the J end by 6 bases, with 9 bases between.

This clone is a singleton in its sample. This rearrangement joins TRBV30 to TRBJ2-3; TRBD2 matches at 10 bases. Germline values: CDR1 GTSNPN, CDR2 SVGIG (reference sequence). The CDR3 extends over 17 amino acids. J gave up 0 bases and V 2 bases, and 8 bases lay outside the gene matches. CDR3 in DNA: TGTGCCTGGAGTTTTTCCCTAGCGGGAGTTAGCACAGATACGCAGTATTTT. Encoded protein: CAWSFSLAGVSTDTQYF.

This clone came up once. The chain has TRBV6-2 or TRBV6-3 and TRBJ1-5, with D uncertain. CDR1 MNHEY and CDR2 SVGEGT come from the germline V gene. CDR3 size: 13 residues. V dropped 6 bases and J dropped 4 bases, with 10 bases sitting between them. CDR3 sequence: CASSRAHNQPQHF. CDR3 in DNA: TGTGCCAGCAGCCGAGCCCATAATCAGCCCCAGCATTTT.

The V call is TRBV30, the J call TRBJ1-6, with 8 bases lining up with TRBD1. CDR3 length: 18 residues. V lost 0 bases and J lost 9; bases outside the gene matches: 16. The germline V gene encodes CDR1 GTSNPN and CDR2 SVGIG (reference sequence). CDR3 nucleotide sequence: TGTGCCTGGAGTGTAAGATTCGGGCAGGGGGCCCGAGGTTCACCCCTCCACTTT. This encodes CAWSVRFGQGARGSPLHF.

The chain employs TRBV7-9 and TRBJ1-1; 7 nucleotides agree with TRBD1. Looked up from germline, CDR1 is SEHNR and CDR2 is FQNEAQ (reference sequence). The junction had 7 bases not matched to a gene; V was cut back by 2 bases and J by 1 base. CDR3 size: 16 residues. The CDR3 region has the DNA TGTGCCAGCAGCTTATGGCCCGGGACAGAGAACACTGAAGCTTTCTTT. Translated: CASSLWPGTENTEAFF.

This clone was seen only once. V and J are TRBV7-6 and TRBJ2-1, with 7 nucleotides matching TRBD2. Trimming cost V 2 bases and J 7 bases; bases outside gene matches: 11. The CDR3 runs 16 residues. The germline V gene has CDR1 SGHVS and CDR2 FNYEAQ. The CDR3, as DNA: TGTGCCAGCAGCTTACTGGGGGGGTTACCCATGAATGAGCAGTTCTTC. Translated, it gives CASSLLGGLPMNEQFF.

The rearrangement links TRBV5-1 to TRBJ1-1; D remains unclear. Germline V CDR1 and CDR2: SGHRS, YFSETQ. This CDR3 contains 14 residues. V lost 2 bases and J 0 bases, leaving 8 bases between the germline ends. The CDR3 protein is CASSLQTLNTEAFF. The DNA of the CDR3 is TGCGCCAGCAGCTTACAGACCCTGAACACTGAAGCTTTCTTT.

V gene TRBV30 combines with J gene TRBJ2-3; the D gene is possibly TRBD1 (5 bases). CDR3 length: 17 amino acids. Germline-derived CDR1 and CDR2 are GTSNPN and SVGIG (reference sequence). The V end lost 0 bases, the J end lost 0 bases, and 16 bases lay between the germline ends. The CDR3 loop is CAWSVLKGPSSTDTQYF. The DNA for the CDR3 is TGTGCCTGGAGTGTACTGAAGGGGCCATCTAGCACAGATACGCAGTATTTT.

This clone was counted a single time. The CDR3 region is CASSSSRTGFAYGYTF. For the CDR3, the DNA is TGTGCCAGCAGTTCGTCAAGGACAGGGTTTGCCTATGGCTACACCTTC. The chain links TRBV27 to TRBJ1-2; 8 bases map to TRBD1. The CDR3 is made up of 16 amino acids. Germline-derived CDR1 and CDR2 are MNHEY and SMNVEV (reference sequence). V shed 4 bases and J 4 bases; nucleotides not matched to a gene: 11.

This clone has just a few counts. The CDR3 nucleotides read TGTGCCAGCAGTCAGGATCAAGAGACCCAGTACTTC. Translated, it gives CASSQDQETQYF. The chain recombines TRBV2 with TRBJ2-5, with D unresolved. With 5 bases removed from V and 2 bases from J, the gap between germline ends came to 6 bases. The CDR3 contains 12 residues. The germline gives CDR1 SNHLY, CDR2 FYNNEI.

This clone has only one observation. The CDR3 protein is CASSSLQSSYEQYF. The CDR3 coding sequence is TGTGCCAGCAGCTCTTTACAAAGCTCCTACGAGCAGTACTTC. V is TRBV5-5 and J is TRBJ2-7; D uncertain. This CDR3 has 14 amino acids. The V gene lost 3 bases and the J gene lost 0 bases, with 10 bases spanning the gap. Germline V lookup: CDR1 SGHKS, CDR2 YYEKEE (reference sequence).

The chain combines TRBV29-1 with TRBJ2-1, with TRBD1 matching over 10 bases. V shed 4 bases and J 3 bases; nucleotides not matched to a gene: 6. Germline assignment: CDR1 SQVTM and CDR2 ANQGSEA. The CDR3 extends over 15 amino acids. The CDR3 reads CSVVPGTGVYNEQFF. The CDR3 coding sequence is TGCAGCGTTGTCCCAGGGACAGGGGTCTACAATGAGCAGTTCTTC.